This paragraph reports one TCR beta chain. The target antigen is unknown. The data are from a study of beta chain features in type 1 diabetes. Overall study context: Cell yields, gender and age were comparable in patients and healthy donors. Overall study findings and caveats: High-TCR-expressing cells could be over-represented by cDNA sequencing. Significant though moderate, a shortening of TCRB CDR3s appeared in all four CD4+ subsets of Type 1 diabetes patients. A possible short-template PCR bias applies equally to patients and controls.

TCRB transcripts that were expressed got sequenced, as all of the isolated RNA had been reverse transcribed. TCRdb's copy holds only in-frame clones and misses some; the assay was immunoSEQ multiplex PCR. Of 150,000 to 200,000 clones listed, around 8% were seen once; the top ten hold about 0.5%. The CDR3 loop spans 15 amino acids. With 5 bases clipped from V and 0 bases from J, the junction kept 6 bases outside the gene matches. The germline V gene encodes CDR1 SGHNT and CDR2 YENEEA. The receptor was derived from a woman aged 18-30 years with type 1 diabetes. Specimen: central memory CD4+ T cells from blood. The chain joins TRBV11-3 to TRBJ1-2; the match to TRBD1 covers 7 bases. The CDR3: CASSRGTVANYGYTF. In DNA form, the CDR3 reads TGTGCCAGCAGCCGCGGGACAGTTGCTAACTATGGCTACACCTTC.